This passage covers 21 T cell receptor beta chains from one sample sequenced in a study of human T cells and chemical hapten exposure. One entry per CDR3 protein results from TCRdb running MiXCR on the RACE reads. The data hold about 97,000 distinct CDR3 sequences, with roughly 27% observed a single time. Time point meaning: patch test 3, about 24 weeks after DPC sensitization. Regarding treatment: therapeutic diphenylcyclopropenone sensitization with weekly scalp DPC. Sequenced material: whole blood, taken in connection with sensitization to the hapten diphenylcyclopropenone (DPC). These receptors all stem from a middle-aged man with alopecia areata. Some clones in this sample may be carry-over from other donors' samples.

This clonotype has more than one count but fewer than ten. V usage is TRBV7-9 and J usage is TRBJ2-7; 8 bases match TRBD1. CDR3 length equals 14 residues. Germline CDR1 SEHNR, CDR2 FQNEAQ (reference sequence). The V gene end was trimmed by 5 bases and the J gene end by 5 bases; junction bases not matched to a gene: 8. CDR3 loop: CASSPTGAGHEQYF. The CDR3 DNA reads TGTGCCAGCAGCCCGACAGGGGCCGGCCACGAGCAGTACTTC.

The rearrangement links TRBV20-1 to TRBJ2-1; 7 nucleotides align to TRBD2. The CDR3 length is 11 residues. CDR1 and CDR2 from the germline V gene are DFQATT and SNEGSKA (reference sequence). V lost 4 bases to trimming and J lost 14 bases; unmatched junction nucleotides: 8. The CDR3, as DNA: TGCAGTGCTATCGTGCGGGAGCAGGAGTTCTTC. It translates to CSAIVREQEFF.

This clonotype has a handful of counts. The V call is TRBV7-9, the J call TRBJ2-1; 10 bases are a match to TRBD2. Trimming cost V 7 bases and J 2 bases; bases outside gene matches: 5. Germline CDR1 and CDR2: SEHNR and FQNEAQ (reference sequence). The CDR3 has 15 residues. The CDR3 DNA reads TGTGCCAGCACGAGCGGGAGGGCCCCCTACAATGAGCAGTTCTTC. Translated: CASTSGRAPYNEQFF.

This clonotype was counted only a few times. The V and J genes are TRBV5-6 and TRBJ2-1, with 8 bases aligning to TRBD1. Germline-derived CDR1 and CDR2 are SGHDT and YYEEEE. CDR3 length: 16 amino acids. The V and J ends lost 3 bases and 0 bases, in that order; junction bases with no gene match: 5. The CDR3 nucleotides are TGTGCCAGCAGCTACCGACAGGGGAGCTCCTACAATGAGCAGTTCTTC. It translates to CASSYRQGSSYNEQFF.

The genes are TRBV5-4 and TRBJ2-1; D gene uncertain. Per germline, CDR1 SGHNT and CDR2 YYREEE (reference sequence). V was cut by 3 bases and J by 0 bases, with 10 bases left in between. The CDR3 loop spans 15 amino acids. CDR3 DNA: TGTGCCAGCAGCTGGGGTGGGAACTCCTACAATGAGCAGTTCTTC. It codes for CASSWGGNSYNEQFF. Based on the CDR3 plus reference TRBV5-4 and TRBJ2-1, the full variable domain is ETGVTQSPTHLIKTRGQQVTLRCSSQSGHNTVSWYQQALGQGPQFIFQYYREEENGRGNFPPRFSGLQFPNYSSELNVNALELDDSALYLCASSWGGNSYNEQFFGPGTRLTVL.

V and J are TRBV7-6 and TRBJ2-5; D uncertain. Germline V lookup: CDR1 SGHVS, CDR2 FNYEAQ. Trimming took 5 bases from V and 4 from J, leaving 5 bases between them. This CDR3 contains 11 residues. The CDR3 bases are TGTGCCAGCAGCGCACGAGAGACCCAGTACTTC. Encoded protein: CASSARETQYF.

This clonotype came up a few times. CDR3 amino acids: CASSQVAGTGGRSEQFF. For the CDR3, the DNA is TGTGCCAGCAGCCAAGTCGCCGGGACAGGGGGCCGGAGCGAGCAGTTCTTC. The chain employs TRBV3-1 and TRBJ2-1; 12 bases map to TRBD1. CDR1 LGHDT and CDR2 YNNKEL come from the germline V gene (reference sequence). V was clipped by 1 base and J by 10 bases; unmatched bases: 11. The length of the CDR3 is 17 residues.

The V and J genes are TRBV20-1 and TRBJ1-1; possibly TRBD1 for D (5 bases). The germline V and J ends were trimmed by 3 bases and 1 base, with 15 bases remaining between them. This CDR3 has 15 residues. Germline V gene sequence: CDR1 DFQATT, CDR2 SNEGSKA (reference sequence). The DNA of the CDR3 is TGCAGTGCTAGCGGAGAGGGGCTGGGGAACACTGAAGCTTTCTTT. Translating it yields CSASGEGLGNTEAFF.

The gene calls are TRBV28 and TRBJ1-5; D gene unclear. This CDR3 region has 14 residues. The V and J ends lost 5 bases and 7 bases respectively, with 15 bases between them. The V gene's germline CDR1 is MDHEN and CDR2 SYDVKM. DNA for the CDR3: TGTGCCAGCAGTCCTTCGGGGTCTAACCAGCCCCAGCATTTT. Amino acid sequence: CASSPSGSNQPQHF. The variable domain in full, completed from reference TRBV28 and TRBJ1-5, reads DVKVTQSSRYLVKRTGEKVFLECVQDMDHENMFWYRQDPGLGLRLIYFSYDVKMKEKGDIPEGYSVSREKKERFSLILESASTNQTSMYLCASSPSGSNQPQHFGDGTRLSIL.

The chain links TRBV29-1 to TRBJ2-7, with TRBD1 identical over 9 bases. V dropped 3 bases and J dropped 5; count of bases not matched to a gene: 8. The CDR3 sequence is 14 residues long. Germline lookup yields CDR1 SQVTM and CDR2 ANQGSEA. CDR3 nucleotide sequence: TGCAGCGTTGACCCCTCCGGGACAGGGAACGAGCAGTACTTC. This translates into CSVDPSGTGNEQYF.

This clonotype was picked up a small number of times. The genes are TRBV14 and TRBJ2-1; TRBD2 aligns across 8 bases. CDR3 length: 16 residues. V gave up 5 bases and J gave up 0 bases; unmatched junction bases: 6. Germline lookup yields CDR1 SGHDN and CDR2 FVKESK. Here the CDR3 DNA reads TGTGCCAGCAGCGTAGCGGGGTCAAGCTCCTACAATGAGCAGTTCTTC. It codes for CASSVAGSSSYNEQFF.

Only a few counts were recorded for this clonotype. The CDR3 here is CSALSGDSYNEQFF. CDR3 nucleotides: TGCAGTGCCCTTAGCGGAGACTCCTACAATGAGCAGTTCTTC. The J gene is TRBJ2-1, the V gene TRBV20-1, with a weak D call TRBD2 (6 bases). The CDR3 runs 14 residues. CDR1 is DFQATT and CDR2 is SNEGSKA in the germline V gene (reference sequence). V gave up 6 bases and J gave up 0 bases, with 12 bases separating them.

This clonotype occurred a few times. The chain has TRBV28 and TRBJ1-5; D is perhaps TRBD1 (6 bases). The germline V gene has CDR1 MDHEN and CDR2 SYDVKM. This CDR3 comprises 14 residues. V gave up 6 bases and J gave up 7 bases, with 16 bases separating them. The CDR3: CASRPQGFGQPQHF. Written as DNA, the CDR3 is TGTGCCAGCAGACCCCAGGGGTTCGGGCAGCCCCAGCATTTT.

This clonotype was observed a few times. This sequence joins TRBV27 and TRBJ2-7, with D possibly being TRBD2 (6 bases). Trimming pared 4 bases from V and 2 bases from J, leaving 15 bases between. This CDR3 has 15 amino acids. Per the germline V gene, CDR1 is MNHEY and CDR2 is SMNVEV (reference sequence). CDR3 sequence (DNA): TGTGCCAGCAGTTCCTACGGGAGAGGGCCCTACGAGCAGTACTTC. As protein: CASSSYGRGPYEQYF.

This chain links TRBV6-5 with TRBJ1-5; 7 nucleotides align to TRBD1. CDR1 is MNHEY and CDR2 is SVGAGI in the germline V gene. Trimming took 6 bases from V and 3 from J; bases not matched to a gene: 11. The CDR3 spans 16 residues. The CDR3: CASSPGTGAANQPQHF. The CDR3, as DNA: TGTGCCAGCAGCCCCGGCACAGGGGCTGCCAATCAGCCCCAGCATTTT.

This clonotype was detected a few times. J is TRBJ2-1 and V is TRBV29-1; 8 bases are a match to TRBD2. The CDR3 extends over 12 amino acids. V gave up 4 bases and J gave up 9 bases; unmatched junction bases: 5. Germline V CDR1 and CDR2: SQVTM, ANQGSEA. CDR3 coding DNA: TGCAGCGTTGCGGCGGGAGGCGGTGAGCAGTTCTTC. As protein: CSVAAGGGEQFF.

This clonotype was seen only once. The chain combines TRBV6-6 with TRBJ1-1, with 12 bases matching TRBD1. This CDR3 region has 18 residues. The ends lost 3 bases at V and 1 base at J; junction bases unmatched: 9. The germline V gene has CDR1 MNHNY and CDR2 SVGAGI (reference sequence). The CDR3 coding sequence is TGTGCCAGCAGTTATCCCGGGACAGGGGGCCGCCCGAACACTGAAGCTTTCTTT. Protein sequence: CASSYPGTGGRPNTEAFF.

This clonotype was picked up a small number of times. The rearrangement links TRBV20-1 to TRBJ2-7; D call uncertain. V shed 4 bases and J shed 3 bases, with 7 bases lying between them. This CDR3 is 11 amino acids long. CDR1 DFQATT and CDR2 SNEGSKA come from the germline V gene (reference sequence). For the CDR3, the DNA is TGCAGTGCTAAAATGAACTACGAGCAGTACTTC. Translation: CSAKMNYEQYF.

The rearrangement links TRBV12-3 or TRBV12-4 to TRBJ1-5, with 8 bases lining up with TRBD1. The CDR3 is made up of 14 amino acids. The V gene end was trimmed by 5 bases and the J gene end by 5 bases; junction bases not matched to a gene: 5. DNA of the CDR3: TGTGCCAGCAGTCGACAGGGGAGTTATCAGCCCCAGCATTTT. Amino acid sequence: CASSRQGSYQPQHF.

The chain uses TRBV7-7 and TRBJ2-4; D is tentatively TRBD1 or TRBD2 (6 bases each). Germline values: CDR1 SSHAT, CDR2 FNYEAQ (reference sequence). The CDR3 is 17 residues long. The V end lost 5 bases, the J end lost 0 bases, and 17 bases lay between the germline ends. The CDR3 nucleotides read TGTGCCAGCAGCGCGAGAACAGGGACTCTAGCCAAAAACATTCAGTACTTC. Residues: CASSARTGTLAKNIQYF. Looking up the rest from reference TRBV7-7 and TRBJ2-4 gives the full variable domain: GAGVSQSPRYKVTKRGQDVTLRCDPISSHATLYWYQQALGQGPEFLTYFNYEAQPDKSGLPSDRFSAERPEGSISTLTIQRTEQRDSAMYRCASSARTGTLAKNIQYFGAGTRLSVL.

This clonotype has more than one count but fewer than ten. The chain combines TRBV20-1 with TRBJ2-1; 9 positions agree with TRBD1. Germline V gene lookup returns CDR1 DFQATT and CDR2 SNEGSKA (reference sequence). The V gene end was trimmed by 0 bases and the J gene end by 8 bases; junction bases not matched to a gene: 8. This CDR3 has 15 residues. The CDR3 loop reads CSARDNRGQVDEQFF. The CDR3 region has the DNA TGCAGTGCTAGAGATAACAGGGGGCAAGTGGATGAGCAGTTCTTC.